The entry below describes one TCR beta chain. Its antigen is not identified. Losses at the gene ends were 7 bases for V and 5 bases for J; bases not matched to a gene: 10. Germline CDR1 and CDR2: SGHTA and FQGNSA. The CDR3 has 14 residues. The data originate from a study of untreated major depressive disorder. Findings and limits, study-wide: CD4+ T cells from depressed patients used TRBV05-01 (Vbeta 5.1) more often than controls.

Generated by immunoSEQ multiplex PCR, the TCRdb table keeps only in-frame clones and is missing some. The table shows about 20,000 clones, with roughly 90% occurring only once. The source material was CD4+ T cells from PBMCs. The TCR sequence derives from a woman between 35 and 50 years old with major depressive disorder. This chain links TRBV7-2 with TRBJ1-2, with TRBD1 identical over 7 bases. DNA of the CDR3: TGTGCCAGCACCCCAGGGGGGTTGCAGTATGGCTACACCTTC. Amino acid sequence: CASTPGGLQYGYTF.